Shown below are 27 T cell receptor beta chains from a single sample sequenced in a study of shared clonotypes between healthy human individuals. Profiled with immunoSEQ multiplex PCR; TCRdb holds only in-frame clones, not every one. The sample has hundreds of thousands of clones, 74% seen once. Sequencing was performed on memory CD4+ T cells sorted from blood. Regarding subset: CD45RA-negative fraction. The receptors stem from a woman aged 25 to 45 in good health.

The chain is built from TRBV7-9 and TRBJ2-1; 8 bases are shared with TRBD2. After removal of 3 bases from V and 9 bases from J, the junction contained 7 bases not matched to a gene. The CDR3 is 14 residues long. CDR1 and CDR2 from the germline V gene are SEHNR and FQNEAQ (reference sequence). CDR3 region: CASSFSGTSGEQFF. As DNA, the CDR3 is TGTGCCAGCAGCTTTAGCGGGACCTCCGGTGAGCAGTTCTTC.

V is TRBV10-2 and J is TRBJ2-7; 10 bases line up with TRBD2. The germline V gene has CDR1 WSHSY and CDR2 SAAADI. CDR3 size: 14 residues. The V and J ends lost 4 bases and 5 bases, in that order; junction bases with no gene match: 5. CDR3 in amino acids: CASSGSSGSHEQYF. CDR3 sequence (DNA): TGCGCCAGCAGTGGTTCTAGCGGGAGCCACGAGCAGTACTTC.

The rearrangement links TRBV28 to TRBJ1-2, with D possibly matching TRBD1 (5 bases). Germline V gives CDR1 MDHEN, CDR2 SYDVKM. V gave up 8 bases and J gave up 6 bases, with 19 bases separating them. The CDR3 length is 14 residues. The CDR3 DNA follows: TGTGCCAGCCATGAGTCGGGGACCTGGCATGGCTACACCTTC. Translating gives CASHESGTWHGYTF.

The table lists this clone with a few counts. V is TRBV29-1 and J is TRBJ1-5; D is ambiguous. The V end was cut by 4 bases, the J end by 6 bases, with 10 bases between. This CDR3 contains 12 residues. From germline, CDR1 is SQVTM and CDR2 ANQGSEA. The CDR3 protein is CSVGSGGQPQHF. Here the CDR3 DNA reads TGCAGCGTTGGTTCGGGCGGTCAGCCCCAGCATTTT.

In this sample, this clone turned up once. The rearrangement joins TRBV5-5 to TRBJ2-7, with TRBD1 identical over 7 bases. The length of the CDR3 is 16 residues. Germline V gene lookup returns CDR1 SGHKS and CDR2 YYEKEE (reference sequence). V trimming: 0 bases; J trimming: 0 bases; junction bases outside the gene matches: 6. CDR3 sequence reads: CASSLDSTGISYEQYF. CDR3 nucleotide sequence: TGTGCCAGCAGCTTGGATTCGACAGGGATCTCCTACGAGCAGTACTTC.

The chain links TRBV10-3 to TRBJ1-1, with TRBD1 identical over 8 bases. Germline values: CDR1 ENHRY, CDR2 SYGVKD. This CDR3 spans 12 amino acids. V dropped 9 bases and J dropped 2; count of bases not matched to a gene: 2. The CDR3 DNA reads TGTGCCATAGGACAGGGTAACACTGAAGCTTTCTTT. Its translation is CAIGQGNTEAFF.

This clone was recorded a few times. The chain links TRBV28 to TRBJ2-1, with D possibly matching TRBD1 (5 bases). The CDR3 loop spans 18 amino acids. The V and J ends lost 2 bases and 0 bases respectively, with 17 bases between them. Per the germline V gene, CDR1 is MDHEN and CDR2 is SYDVKM. CDR3 bases: TGTGCCAGCAGTTTACCTGTGGGGCAGGGCAGCTCCTACAATGAGCAGTTCTTC. Encoded protein: CASSLPVGQGSSYNEQFF.

This rearrangement joins TRBV6-5 to TRBJ2-1; 9 bases are shared with TRBD2. J lost 5 bases, V lost 2 bases, and 4 bases had no gene match. The CDR3 loop spans 15 amino acids. Germline V CDR1 and CDR2: MNHEY, SVGAGI. The CDR3 DNA reads as TGTGCCAGCAGTTACCGCGGGAGGGCCAACAATGAGCAGTTCTTC. This translates into CASSYRGRANNEQFF.

This chain connects TRBV25-1 to TRBJ2-1; tentative D call: TRBD1 (6 bases). CDR3 length: 12 amino acids. V was trimmed by 4 bases and J by 8 bases, leaving 9 bases between them. In germline, CDR1 is MGHDK, CDR2 SYGVNS. In nucleotides, the CDR3 is TGTGCCAGCAGTGTACAGGGATATGAGCAGTTCTTC. The encoded protein is CASSVQGYEQFF. The full variable domain, completed using reference TRBV25-1 and TRBJ2-1, is EADIYQTPRYLVIGTGKKITLECSQTMGHDKMYWYQQDPGMELHLIHYSYGVNSTEKGDLSSESTVSRIRTEHFPLTLESARPSHTSQYLCASSVQGYEQFFGPGTRLTVL.

This clone was found a few times. The J gene is TRBJ2-7, the V gene TRBV27; D possibly corresponds to TRBD1 (6 bases). This CDR3 contains 12 residues. V dropped 5 bases and J dropped 4 bases, with 9 bases sitting between them. Germline V CDR1 and CDR2: MNHEY, SMNVEV (reference sequence). The CDR3 here is CASSKQGYEQYF. DNA of the CDR3: TGTGCCAGCAGTAAACAGGGATACGAGCAGTACTTC.

V and J are TRBV25-1 and TRBJ2-1; D possibly corresponds to TRBD1 (6 bases). The length of the CDR3 is 12 residues. Germline CDR1 is MGHDK and CDR2 is SYGVNS. Trimming removed 6 bases at V and 10 bases at J, with 13 bases between. Here the CDR3 reads CASSSPGEEQFF. DNA for the CDR3: TGTGCCAGCAGCTCCCCAGGGGAAGAGCAGTTCTTC.

Of note for this clone: This same CDR3 is encoded by further DNA sequences in the sample. The gene calls are TRBV2 and TRBJ1-1; unclear D gene. CDR1 SNHLY and CDR2 FYNNEI come from the germline V gene. Trimming removed 5 bases at V and 3 bases at J, with 4 bases between. The CDR3 length is 11 residues. The CDR3 here is CASSRDTEAFF. DNA of the CDR3: TGTGCCAGCAGTCGCGACACTGAAGCTTTCTTT.

This rearrangement joins TRBV10-3 to TRBJ2-5, with D uncertain. Trimming took 4 bases from V and 5 from J, leaving 11 bases between them. Germline V CDR1 and CDR2: ENHRY, SYGVKD. This CDR3 has 13 residues. CDR3 loop: CAISAVERETQYF. CDR3 in DNA: TGTGCCATCAGTGCAGTCGAGAGGGAGACCCAGTACTTC.

This chain links TRBV20-1 with TRBJ2-1; D is undetermined. Trimming removed 7 bases at V and 14 bases at J, with 18 bases between. The CDR3 is 11 residues long. In germline, CDR1 is DFQATT, CDR2 SNEGSKA (reference sequence). CDR3 in DNA: TGCAGTGGAAGATTTCTGCAAGACAAGTTCTTC. Its protein product is CSGRFLQDKFF.

V gene TRBV19 combines with J gene TRBJ2-2; D is possibly TRBD1 (6 bases). Trimming took 5 bases from V and 4 from J, leaving 14 bases between them. The CDR3 has 15 residues. Germline assignment: CDR1 LNHDA and CDR2 SQIVND (reference sequence). The CDR3 nucleotides are TGTGCCAGTAGTGCCGACAGGAGCGCCACCGGGGAGCTGTTTTTT. Translation: CASSADRSATGELFF. The whole variable domain, remainder taken from reference TRBV19 and TRBJ2-2, is DGGITQSPKYLFRKEGQNVTLSCEQNLNHDAMYWYRQDPGQGLRLIYYSQIVNDFQKGDIAEGYSVSREKKESFPLTVTSAQKNPTAFYLCASSADRSATGELFFGEGSRLTVL.

The chain carries TRBV30 and TRBJ1-5; 8 nucleotides align to TRBD1. This CDR3 has 15 residues. Trimming at V came to 1 base and at J to 5 bases, leaving 7 bases not matched to a gene. The germline CDR1 and CDR2 sequences are GTSNPN and SVGIG (reference sequence). CDR3 DNA: TGTGCCTGGAGTGATGGACAGGGCCTCCATCAGCCCCAGCATTTT. This sequence encodes CAWSDGQGLHQPQHF.

This clone was found once. V usage is TRBV9 and J usage is TRBJ1-1, with a tentative D call TRBD1 (6 bases). The CDR3 has 15 residues. The ends were cut back, 0 bases at V and 8 bases at J, with 17 bases in the middle. CDR1 and CDR2 (germline): SGDLS, YYNGEE. The CDR3 here is CASSVGSQGPTEAFF. DNA of the CDR3: TGTGCCAGCAGCGTAGGCAGTCAGGGGCCGACGGAAGCTTTCTTT. Together with reference TRBV9 and TRBJ1-1, the CDR3 gives the full variable domain: DSGVTQTPKHLITATGQRVTLRCSPRSGDLSVYWYQQSLDQGLQFLIQYYNGEERAKGNILERFSAQQFPDLHSELNLSSLELGDSALYFCASSVGSQGPTEAFFGQGTRLTVV.

V is TRBV7-9 and J is TRBJ2-5, with TRBD1 matching 7 bases. The CDR3 is 13 amino acids. Germline-derived CDR1 and CDR2 are SEHNR and FQNEAQ (reference sequence). V shed 5 bases, J shed 9 bases, and the junction held 9 bases outside the gene matches. CDR3 sequence: CASSIRGGRPQYF. CDR3 bases: TGTGCCAGCAGCATACGAGGGGGCCGGCCCCAGTACTTC.

The chain is built from TRBV27 and TRBJ2-1; TRBD2 matches 10 bases. The CDR3 spans 16 residues. V gave up 2 bases and J gave up 3 bases; unmatched junction bases: 4. Per the germline V gene, CDR1 is MNHEY and CDR2 is SMNVEV (reference sequence). The CDR3 protein is CASSLLAGAVYNEQFF. CDR3 bases: TGTGCCAGCAGTTTACTAGCGGGAGCGGTCTACAATGAGCAGTTCTTC.

This clone was observed a few times. The chain has TRBV10-3 and TRBJ1-5; TRBD1 is a possible D gene (5 bases). The CDR3 is 14 amino acids. V lost 11 bases to trimming and J lost 0 bases, with 14 bases between them. CDR1 is ENHRY, CDR2 SYGVKD, per germline. The CDR3 protein is CAATGDDSNQPQHF. CDR3 DNA sequence: TGTGCCGCTACAGGTGACGATAGCAATCAGCCCCAGCATTTT.

The chain couples TRBV10-3 to TRBJ2-3; TRBD2 matches at 9 bases. Germline V gene lookup returns CDR1 ENHRY and CDR2 SYGVKD. The CDR3 contains 14 residues. V was pared by 6 bases and J by 4 bases, with 5 bases of the junction left unmatched. DNA of the CDR3: TGTGCCATCAGCGTAGCGGGAGAGTCAGATACGCAGTATTTT. Protein product: CAISVAGESDTQYF.

This clone was observed once. V gene TRBV10-3 combines with J gene TRBJ2-7; D ambiguous. Trimming pared 4 bases from V and 6 bases from J, leaving 10 bases between. CDR1 and CDR2 from the germline V gene are ENHRY and SYGVKD. The CDR3 runs to 12 residues. The CDR3 region is CAISGEFPEQYF. CDR3 DNA sequence: TGTGCCATCAGTGGAGAATTCCCCGAGCAGTACTTC.

This chain links TRBV19 with TRBJ2-7; D is uncertain. Deletions cut 1 base from V and 2 bases from J, with 9 bases between. From germline, CDR1 is LNHDA and CDR2 SQIVND (reference sequence). The CDR3 spans 14 residues. CDR3 amino acids: CASSIVRPPYEQYF. CDR3 DNA sequence: TGTGCCAGTAGTATAGTCCGTCCTCCCTACGAGCAGTACTTC.

CDR3 nucleotide sequence: TGTGCCAGCAGCTTCCCCAACAGGAGAGAGACCCAGTACTTC. This gives the protein CASSFPNRRETQYF. The genes are TRBV5-4 and TRBJ2-5; TRBD1 might be the D (5 bases). Per germline, CDR1 SGHNT and CDR2 YYREEE (reference sequence). Trimming pared 2 bases from V and 4 bases from J, leaving 12 bases between. This CDR3 has 14 residues.

This clone was counted many times. V gene TRBV4-1 combines with J gene TRBJ2-5; either TRBD1 or TRBD2 may fit D (6 bases each). V gave up 6 bases and J gave up 5 bases, with 25 bases separating them. The CDR3 loop spans 17 amino acids. In germline, CDR1 is MGHRA, CDR2 YSYEKL. CDR3: CASRPTPGGGRRETQYF. Here the CDR3 DNA reads TGCGCCAGCAGACCCACTCCCGGAGGGGGGCGCCGTGAGACCCAGTACTTC.

The chain uses TRBV7-9 and TRBJ2-7; TRBD2 aligns across 7 bases. CDR3 length equals 16 residues. Germline values: CDR1 SEHNR, CDR2 FQNEAQ (reference sequence). The V segment lost 5 bases and the J segment 0 bases; nucleotides outside the gene matches: 10. The chain's CDR3 is CASSPHGLADSYEQYF. As DNA, the CDR3 is TGTGCCAGCAGCCCCCACGGGCTAGCGGACTCCTACGAGCAGTACTTC.

The rearrangement joins TRBV2 to TRBJ2-1; D might be TRBD2 (6 bases). Germline CDR1 SNHLY, CDR2 FYNNEI. V was cut by 8 bases and J by 1 base, with 15 bases left in between. This CDR3 is 15 amino acids long. Here the CDR3 DNA reads TGTGCCAGCCATAAAGGGGAGGTGTCCTACAATGAGCAGTTCTTC. As protein: CASHKGEVSYNEQFF.